This T cell receptor beta chain was sequenced for a study of T cell responses to AZD1222 COVID-19 vaccine. The analysis combined second doses at about 4 or about 12 weeks. This clone was counted a few times. The antigen remains undetermined. Generated by immunoSEQ multiplex PCR, the TCRdb table keeps only in-frame clones and is missing some. The sample contains about 90,000 clones, over 75% of which appear only once. Study results and limitations: Baseline antibody screening turned up just a handful of seropositive AZD1222 recipients. Targeting of unmutated variant regions was reportedly seen in nearly half of spike-specific TCRs. Most donors were white British and more were female, and clonal diversity was possibly underestimated.

Trimming removed 6 bases at V and 8 bases at J, with 13 bases between. The CDR3 has 13 residues. Germline-derived CDR1 and CDR2 are LNHDA and SQIVND (reference sequence). The V and J genes are TRBV19 and TRBJ1-4; possibly TRBD1 for D (5 bases). The TCR sequence derives from an adult who received the AZD1222 COVID-19 vaccine. The sequencing used peripheral blood, collected 28 days after the second AZD1222 dose. The CDR3 is CASRRGIGEKLFF. CDR3 nucleotide sequence: TGTGCCAGTAGGCGGGGGATAGGGGAAAAACTGTTTTTT.